Listed below are T cell receptor beta chains from one sample, sequenced in a study of blood T cell repertoires in COVID-19. Profiling relied on immunoSEQ multiplex PCR, and the TCRdb table lists in-frame clones only, not all of them. The table lists some 120,000 clones, about nine tenths of them singletons. Sequencing used peripheral blood. The origin of the receptors is a human donor with active COVID-19. The donor label of this sample is uncertain. The CDR3 runs from the conserved cysteine through the conserved F or W. The D gene is left open where the match is weak. Not every row has a clone size; where given, it reads once, few, many or a size class.

>TRBV19|.|.|TRBJ1-2
TGTGCCAGTAGTATTTCCCTCGCTGAGATAACGCGATATGGCTACACCTTC
CASSISLAEITRYGYTF
>TRBV2|TRBD1|.|TRBJ1-6
TGTGCCAGAAGGACAGGTTTCTCACCCCTCCACTTT
CARRTGFSPLHF
>TRBV2|TRBD1|few|TRBJ2-1
TGTGCCAGCAGGGGGGACAGGGGGCACAATGAGCAGTTCTTC
CASRGDRGHNEQFF
>TRBV19|.|.|TRBJ1-6
TGTGCCAGTAGTGATCAGGGGCAAGCGGCGAGTTCACCCCTCCACTTT
CASSDQGQAASSPLHF
>TRBV12-3/TRBV12-4|.|once|TRBJ1-5
TGTGCCAGCAGCCAGGGGAGCAATCAGCCCCAGCATTTT
CASSQGSNQPQHF
>TRBV6-5|TRBD1|.|TRBJ1-6
TGCGGGACAGGGAGCTCCTATAATTCACCCCTCCACTTT
CGTGSSYNSPLHF
>TRBV27|TRBD1|once|TRBJ2-7
TGTGCCAGCAGTCCCACCCTTGGGGACAGTCCCTACGAGCAGTACTTC
CASSPTLGDSPYEQYF
>TRBV29-1|.|.|TRBJ2-5
TGCAGCGTTGAAGCGGGCCGGGGGGAGACCCAGTACTTC
CSVEAGRGETQYF
>TRBV27|.|.|TRBJ2-2
TGTGCCAGCAGTTTACCATGGCAGGGGAGAACCGGGGAGCTGTTTTTT
CASSLPWQGRTGELFF
>TRBV14|.|.|TRBJ2-3
TGTGCCAGCAGCCAAGATTGGGCGGGGGCCGCCACAGATACGCAGTATTTT
CASSQDWAGAATDTQYF
>TRBV5-8|.|.|TRBJ1-4
TGTGCCAGCAGCTTGGCGGGAGGCATTAATGAAAAACTGTTTTTT
CASSLAGGINEKLFF
>TRBV9|.|.|TRBJ2-5
TGTGCCAGCAGCGTAGCCATAGGGGAAGAGACCCAGTACTTC
CASSVAIGEETQYF
>TRBV12-3/TRBV12-4|TRBD1|.|TRBJ1-5
TGTGCCAGCAGGACAGGGGCGGTACAGCCCCAGCATTTT
CASRTGAVQPQHF
>TRBV6-2/TRBV6-3|.|.|TRBJ1-1
TGTGCCAGCAGTTACTCGATTCGGGACAATGTCAACACTGAAGCTTTCTTT
CASSYSIRDNVNTEAFF
>TRBV7-2|.|.|TRBJ2-2
TGTGCCAGGAGTTCACGGGCGGGCGGGACGAACACCGGGGAGCTGTTTTTT
CARSSRAGGTNTGELFF
>TRBV7-2|.|.|TRBJ1-1
TGTGCCAGCAGCTTACTGAGGGGGGAAGCTTTCTTT
CASSLLRGEAFF
>TRBV2|.|.|TRBJ1-1
TGTGCCAGCAGTGAGACAGATCTAACAAACACTGAAGCTTTCTTT
CASSETDLTNTEAFF
>TRBV19|.|.|TRBJ1-4
TGTGCCACAACAGCAACGATGGGTGAAAAACTGTTTTTT
CATTATMGEKLFF
>TRBV4-1|.|once|TRBJ1-5
TGCGCCAGCAGCGCCCCAGGTCTCAGCAATCAGCCCCAGCATTTT
CASSAPGLSNQPQHF
>TRBV19|.|.|TRBJ1-1
TGTGCCAGTAGTATATGGGGGCCGGGCACTGAAGCTTTCTTT
CASSIWGPGTEAFF
>TRBV18|.|.|TRBJ1-5
TGTGCCAGCTCACCAGGGCAGGGTCTAGTCCAGCCCCAGCATTTT
CASSPGQGLVQPQHF
>TRBV4-3|.|.|TRBJ2-4
TGCGCCAGCAGCCAGGATTGGACAGTAGCCAAAAACATTCAGTACTTC
CASSQDWTVAKNIQYF
>TRBV12-1|.|.|TRBJ2-7
TGTGCCAGCAGCTTGGGGGAACAGGGCTACGAGCAGTACTTC
CASSLGEQGYEQYF
>TRBV5-4|TRBD1|few|TRBJ2-7
TGTGCCAGCAGCCCGGACAGGGGGCGAAGTCGTACTACGTCCTACGAGCAGTACTTC
CASSPDRGRSRTTSYEQYF
>TRBV9|.|.|TRBJ1-1
TGTGCCAGCAGCCCAAGACATTTTATGAACACTGAAGCTTTCTTT
CASSPRHFMNTEAFF
>TRBV5-6|.|.|TRBJ1-1
TGTGCCAGCAGCTTCGGCAGGAGGATGAACACTGAAGCTTTCTTT
CASSFGRRMNTEAFF
>TRBV28|.|.|TRBJ1-5
TGTGCCAGCAGACTGACAGCGCGGGGTCAGCCCCAGCATTTT
CASRLTARGQPQHF
>TRBV7-9|.|.|TRBJ2-7
TGTGCCAGCAGCTTAGAGGGCAGGGGATCGGAGCAGTACTTC
CASSLEGRGSEQYF
>TRBV3-1/TRBV3-2|.|.|TRBJ1-3
TGTGCCAGCAGCCAAGGTAGCTCTGGAAACACCATATATTTT
CASSQGSSGNTIYF
>TRBV2|TRBD2|.|TRBJ2-2
TGTGCCAGCACTTCCGGACTAGCGGGGGCCGGGGAGCTGTTTTTT
CASTSGLAGAGELFF
>TRBV5-1|TRBD2|.|TRBJ2-5
TGCGCCAGCAGCTTTAGCGGGGGGGGTGAGACCCAGTACTTC
CASSFSGGGETQYF
>TRBV24-1|TRBD1|.|TRBJ1-4
TGTGCCACCAGTGATTTTGGACAGGGAGGTGAAAAACTGTTTTTT
CATSDFGQGGEKLFF
>TRBV7-3|.|.|TRBJ2-1
TGTGCCAGCAGCTTTCCTGACTCCGGGGTTGGTGGCAATGAGCAGTTCTTC
CASSFPDSGVGGNEQFF
>TRBV7-8|TRBD1|.|TRBJ1-4
TGTGCCAGCAGCCAACTGGACAGGGGCAATGAAAAACTGTTTTTT
CASSQLDRGNEKLFF
>TRBV28|TRBD1|.|TRBJ1-1
TGTGCCAGCAGTTCCGGGACAGGGAGCACTGAAGCTTTCTTT
CASSSGTGSTEAFF
>TRBV5-4|TRBD2|.|TRBJ2-5
TGTGCCAGCAGCCCCGGACTAGCGGGAGCAGAGACCCAGTACTTC
CASSPGLAGAETQYF
>TRBV21-1|.|.|TRBJ2-2
TGTGCCAGCAGCAACTTGACCGGGGGGGCCGGGACCGGGGAGCTGTTTTTT
CASSNLTGGAGTGELFF
>TRBV11-3|TRBD2|.|TRBJ2-1
TGTGCCAGCAGCTCAAGACTAGCGGGGGGAGATGAGCAGTTCTTC
CASSSRLAGGDEQFF
>TRBV10-3|.|few|TRBJ1-6
TGTGCCATCAGGGCGGCGAATTCACCCCTCCACTTT
CAIRAANSPLHF
>TRBV19|.|.|TRBJ2-1
TGTGCCAGTAGTATAAACTCCGGTCCGTACAATGAGCAGTTCTTC
CASSINSGPYNEQFF
>TRBV27|.|few|TRBJ2-5
TGTGCCAGCAGTTCCGCCGGAGTGCCCCCAGAGACCCAGTACTTC
CASSSAGVPPETQYF
>TRBV15|.|.|TRBJ2-7
TGTGCCACCAGCAAGAACAGGGTCGAGCAGTACTTC
CATSKNRVEQYF
>TRBV5-6|TRBD1|once|TRBJ2-7
TGTGCCAGCAGCATTCCTGGGACAGGAAGTTCCTACGAGCAGTACTTC
CASSIPGTGSSYEQYF
>TRBV5-4|.|.|TRBJ2-7
TGTGCCAGCAGCTTGCTAGCCGCCGACGAGCAGTACTTC
CASSLLAADEQYF
>TRBV4-2|.|few|TRBJ1-6
TGTGCCAGCAGCTACCAACCAGGGGATAATTCACCCCTCCACTTT
CASSYQPGDNSPLHF
>TRBV18|.|.|TRBJ2-2
TGTGCCAGCTCACCACGTTCTACGAACACCGGGGAGCTGTTTTTT
CASSPRSTNTGELFF
>TRBV24-1|.|.|TRBJ2-1
TGTGCCACCCGCGGGACAGTTAACAATGAGCAGTTCTTC
CATRGTVNNEQFF
>TRBV4-1|.|.|TRBJ2-3
TGCGCCAGCAGCCAAGACCTCCTAAGGTTACTTAGCGGCGGGAGCACAGATACGCAGTATTTT
CASSQDLLRLLSGGSTDTQYF
>TRBV6-5|.|.|TRBJ1-1
TGTGCCAGCAAACAGAGTGAAGCTTTCTTT
CASKQSEAFF
>TRBV7-6|.|.|TRBJ1-3
TGTGCCAGCAGCTTAGCCCCCCCAGGAAGCTCTGGAAACACCATATATTTT
CASSLAPPGSSGNTIYF
>TRBV19|.|.|TRBJ2-7
TGTGCCAGTAGTGTCACCCCTGCCACGGTCTCGAGCTACGAGCAGTACTTC
CASSVTPATVSSYEQYF
>TRBV4-2|TRBD1|.|TRBJ1-5
TGTGCCAGCAGCCAACACTCGCCAGGGGGACAAAATCAGCCCCAGCATTTT
CASSQHSPGGQNQPQHF
>TRBV6-2/TRBV6-3|.|few|TRBJ2-7
TGTGCCAGCAGTCCCGGTGGCTACGAGCAGTACTTC
CASSPGGYEQYF
>TRBV7-2|.|.|TRBJ2-7
TGTGCCAGCAGCTTATTGGCCAACTACGAGCAGTACTTC
CASSLLANYEQYF
>TRBV5-1|TRBD2|.|TRBJ2-1
TGCGCCAGCGGGACCTACCTCGGGACTAGGGACAATGAGCAGTTCTTC
CASGTYLGTRDNEQFF
>TRBV12-3/TRBV12-4|.|.|TRBJ1-3
TGTGCCAGCAATCTAGGAAACACCATATATTTT
CASNLGNTIYF
>TRBV6-6|.|.|TRBJ1-1
TGTGCCAGCAAAGGTGGCGGTAACACTGAAGCTTTCTTT
CASKGGGNTEAFF
>TRBV25-1|TRBD1|.|TRBJ1-2
TGTGCCAGCAGTGCCGGGTGGACAGGGATGGATCAGGGCTACACCTTC
CASSAGWTGMDQGYTF
>TRBV11-2|TRBD1|.|TRBJ1-4
TGTGCCAGCAGCTTAGTTGGGACAGAAGATTCAAAACTGTTTTTT
CASSLVGTEDSKLFF